This T cell receptor (beta chain) originates from a study of patients and donors after allogeneic stem cell transplantation. Each CDR3 protein is one row after TCRdb ran MiXCR on the RT-PCR reads. This sample has a few hundred thousand distinct CDR3 sequences, with 38% found just once. The table lists this clonotype with many counts. V was shortened by 5 bases and J by 5 bases, with 3 bases between the two germline ends. This CDR3 spans 10 amino acids. Germline lookup yields CDR1 SEHNR and CDR2 FQNEAQ (reference sequence). The source material was blood, either unsorted or a sorted T cell fraction (not recorded which). The chain couples TRBV7-9 to TRBJ1-2; D uncertain. The clonotype was recovered from a human donor who was either an allogeneic HSCT recipient or a stem cell or donor lymphocyte infusion donor (not recorded which). It is not recorded whose cells these are; they may come from a transplant donor. CDR3 coding DNA: TGTGCCAGCAGCCAATATGGCTACACCTTC. Amino acid sequence: CASSQYGYTF.